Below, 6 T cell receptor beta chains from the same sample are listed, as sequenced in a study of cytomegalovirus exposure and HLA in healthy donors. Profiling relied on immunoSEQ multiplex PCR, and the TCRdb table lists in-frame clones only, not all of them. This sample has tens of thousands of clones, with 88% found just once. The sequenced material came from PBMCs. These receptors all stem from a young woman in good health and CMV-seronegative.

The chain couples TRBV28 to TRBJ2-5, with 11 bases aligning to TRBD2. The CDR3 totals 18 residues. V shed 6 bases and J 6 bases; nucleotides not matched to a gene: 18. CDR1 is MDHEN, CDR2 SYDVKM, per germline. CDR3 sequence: CASSPRDFSGRARKTQYF. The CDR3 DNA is TGTGCCAGCAGCCCCCGAGATTTTAGCGGGAGGGCCCGAAAGACCCAGTACTTC.

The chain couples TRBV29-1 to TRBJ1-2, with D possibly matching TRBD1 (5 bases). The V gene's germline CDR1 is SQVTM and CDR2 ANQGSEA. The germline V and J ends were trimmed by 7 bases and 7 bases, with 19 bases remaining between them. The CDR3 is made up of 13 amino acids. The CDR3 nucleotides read TGCAGCGCCGCTAAAGGAGGGGACTTTGGCTACACCTTC. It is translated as CSAAKGGDFGYTF.

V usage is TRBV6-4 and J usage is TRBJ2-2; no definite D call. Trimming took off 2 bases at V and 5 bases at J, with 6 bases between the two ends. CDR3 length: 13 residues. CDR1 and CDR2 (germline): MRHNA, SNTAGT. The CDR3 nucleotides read TGTGCCAGCAGTGACCACGGGACCGGGGAGCTGTTTTTT. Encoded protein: CASSDHGTGELFF.

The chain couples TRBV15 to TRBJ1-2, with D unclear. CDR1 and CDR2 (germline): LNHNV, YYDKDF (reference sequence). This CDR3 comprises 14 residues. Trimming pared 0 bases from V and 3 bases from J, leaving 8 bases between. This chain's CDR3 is CATSRDAGYYGYTF. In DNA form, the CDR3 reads TGTGCCACCAGCAGAGATGCGGGGTACTATGGCTACACCTTC.

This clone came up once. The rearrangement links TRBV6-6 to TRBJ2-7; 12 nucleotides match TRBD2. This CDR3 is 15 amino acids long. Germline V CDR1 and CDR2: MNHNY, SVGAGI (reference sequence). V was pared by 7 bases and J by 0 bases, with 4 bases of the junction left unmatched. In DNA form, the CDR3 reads TGTGCCAGCACTGGACTAGCGGGAAGCTCCTACGAGCAGTACTTC. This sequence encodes CASTGLAGSSYEQYF.

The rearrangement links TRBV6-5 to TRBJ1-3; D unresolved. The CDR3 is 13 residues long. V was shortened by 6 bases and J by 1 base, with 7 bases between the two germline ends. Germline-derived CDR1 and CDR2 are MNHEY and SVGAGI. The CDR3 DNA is TGTGCCAGCAGACTCCTTTCTGGAAACACCATATATTTT. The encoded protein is CASRLLSGNTIYF.